This T cell receptor (beta chain) is drawn from a study of T cell repertoires in urothelial bladder cancer (dated by TCRdb to about 2019). For context, the study as a whole: Of the roughly 12 resected lesions, three were clinically staged as cT0, three as cTa, three as cT1 and three as cT2 or greater. More than ten patients with bladder lesions who were undergoing transurethral resection were prospectively identified. Roughly eleven resected bladder lesions were studied, comprising urothelial carcinoma (UC+) and benign (UC-) specimens. In the study, clonality of the TCR repertoire in bladder tumors was compared against clonality in benign bladder inflammation. Study-wide findings and limitations: A single T-cell clone reached up to 17% of infiltrating lymphocytes in carcinoma specimens, compared with about 2.1% in benign specimens. Urothelial carcinoma specimens had fewer T cells than benign specimens, with medians of roughly 5,600 and 26,000. The median percentage of tumor infiltrating lymphocytes was approximately 2% in carcinoma specimens and approximately 12% in benign specimens.

Resected bladder lesions that lacked urothelial carcinoma were classed as benign (UC-) specimens. At transurethral resection, specimens of the bladder lesions were collected and then stored at -80C. DNA was extracted from bladder specimens collected at transurethral resection. The TCR beta chain CDR3 region was sequenced with the immunoSEQ assay. The study's own analysis went as follows. For each specimen, T-cell fraction, clonal dominance and maximum TCR clone frequency were calculated. TCRdb provides this immuneACCESS table in a form limited to in-frame rearrangements. Some clones are lacking; in checked studies, under half of them reflect an unresolved V gene, and why the rest are absent is not known. V, J and clone size are those of that table, while D and trimming were read from the DNA. The sample includes around 11,000 clones, with around two thirds observed a single time. The ten largest clones add up to 6% to 7% of the sample.

The junction carries 18 bases between V and J, which are trimmed by 3 bases and 10 bases respectively. Sequences LNHDA (CDR1) and SQIVND (CDR2) are obtained from the germline V gene (reference sequence). The CDR3 runs 14 residues from the cysteine to the phenylalanine. Kept here is only the CDR3 DNA, which spans 42 bases and is read in frame from base 1. Only a few counts were recorded for this clone. What this receptor recognizes is not known. Base-call qualities are not available, and no considerably larger clone is one nucleotide away. The sample taken for sequencing was tumor-infiltrating cells from bladder cancer. The clonotype was recovered from a human donor with a benign inflammatory bladder lesion. Rearrangement joined TRBV19 to TRBJ1-1; the D segment could be TRBD1, given 5 matching bases. In nucleotides, the sequence is TGTGCCAGTAGTATTCCCTACCGACAGCTTTCAGCTTTCTTT. Its coded protein is CASSIPYRQLSAFF.